The T cell receptor (beta chain) under discussion was sequenced for a study of shared clonotypes between healthy human individuals. Study results and limitations: For sorted subsets, rarefaction showed incomplete sequencing despite large depth.

The ends were cut back, 1 base at V and 11 bases at J, with 9 bases in the middle. Germline V gives CDR1 DFQATT, CDR2 SNEGSKA (reference sequence). The CDR3 consists of 11 residues. In the case of this clone: Its antigen remains unidentified.

This table comes from immunoSEQ multiplex PCR, and its TCRdb copy is limited to in-frame clones, with some not included. The sample lists millions of clones; 85% to 95% were seen once. Sequenced material: naive CD4+ T cells sorted from blood. Subset reported: CD45RA+ positively selected. The chain uses TRBV20-1 and TRBJ1-5; D is uncertain. This clonotype originated in a man in his late teens or twenties in good health. The CDR3 region is CSARADGAQHF. The DNA of the CDR3 is TGCAGTGCTAGAGCTGATGGGGCCCAGCATTTT.